The present entry profiles one T cell receptor beta chain with its context. The entry originates in a study of cytomegalovirus exposure and HLA in healthy donors. With V trimmed by 3 bases and J by 3 bases, 8 bases remained unmatched. The CDR3 has 16 amino acids. The germline gives CDR1 SEHNR, CDR2 FQNEAQ (reference sequence). The assay was immunoSEQ multiplex PCR, and TCRdb's table has in-frame clones only and misses some. This sample has some 140,000 clones, with 80% to 90% found just once. The chain employs TRBV7-9 and TRBJ1-5; 7 bases agree with TRBD1. What was sequenced was PBMCs. The TCR sequence derives from a woman in her 30s in good health and CMV-seronegative. The CDR3 protein is CASSFKIDRANQPQHF. CDR3 nucleotides: TGTGCCAGCAGCTTTAAAATTGACAGGGCCAATCAGCCCCAGCATTTT.